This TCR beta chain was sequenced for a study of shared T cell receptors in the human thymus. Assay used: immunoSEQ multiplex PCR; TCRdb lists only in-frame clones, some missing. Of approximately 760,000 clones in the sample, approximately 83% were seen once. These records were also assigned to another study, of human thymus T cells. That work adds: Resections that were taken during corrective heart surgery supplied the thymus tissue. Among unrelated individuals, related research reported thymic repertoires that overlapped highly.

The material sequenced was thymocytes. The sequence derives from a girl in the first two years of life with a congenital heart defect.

The CDR3 nucleotides are TGTGCCAGCAGCGCCGGGACTAGCGGGGGACGGGGGCAGTTCTTC. Translation gives CASSAGTSGGRGQFF. The chain is built from TRBV7-9 and TRBJ2-1; 14 bases agree with TRBD2. After removal of 5 bases from V and 12 bases from J, the junction contained 9 bases not matched to a gene. This CDR3 has 15 amino acids. Germline CDR1 is SEHNR and CDR2 is FQNEAQ (reference sequence).